This TCR beta chain was obtained from a study of shared clonotypes between healthy human individuals. Study findings and constraints: Clonotype sharing across several donors was observed for around 4.8% of naive CD4 clonotypes. Read depth was anticipated to influence clonotype sharing among donors. Only blood underwent sampling, and tissue repertoires likely differ. In contrast to clonotypes shared by all four donors, non-shared clonotypes had lower generation probabilities.

Details on this clone: Its antigen is undetermined.

Germline loops: CDR1 LNHDA, CDR2 SQIVND (reference sequence). The CDR3 spans 16 residues. V was pared by 4 bases and J by 0 bases, with 6 bases of the junction left unmatched. Clones were read by immunoSEQ multiplex PCR, and TCRdb kept only the in-frame ones, dropping some. The repertoire holds approximately 530,000 clones, with 90% to 96% as singletons. The chain couples TRBV19 to TRBJ1-1, with TRBD1 matching over 9 bases. The receptor's source is a woman younger than 45 in good health. Sequenced material: naive CD4+ T cells sorted from blood. Subset here: CD45RA+ positively selected. CDR3 in amino acids: CASSKTRDRVNTEAFF. The CDR3 nucleotides read TGTGCCAGTAGTAAAACCCGGGACAGGGTGAACACTGAAGCTTTCTTT.